Shown below are 21 T cell receptor beta chains from a single sample sequenced in a study of blood T cell repertoires in COVID-19 (TCRdb year 2020). The protocol used for the library was the immunoSEQ multiplex PCR assay. TCRdb holds this immuneACCESS table with in-frame rearrangements only. Some clones are missing; in checked studies, unresolved V genes explain under half, and the rest has no known cause. The sample yields about 280,000 clones; 65% to 90% were counted once. The ten largest account for around 5.5% of the sample. The sequencing sample was made of peripheral blood. The source of these receptors is a man over 45 with active or convalescent COVID-19.

The gene calls are TRBV5-8 and TRBJ2-1; tentatively, D is TRBD2 (6 bases). CDR3 length: 16 residues. Trimming pared 3 bases from V and 5 bases from J, leaving 18 bases between. CDR1 and CDR2 from the germline V gene are SGHTS and YDEGEE. The CDR3 DNA is TGTGCCAGCAGCTCGGAGGGGATTATACTAAACAATGAGCAGTTCTTC. Protein: CASSSEGIILNNEQFF.

This clone was picked up a small number of times. The chain combines TRBV2 with TRBJ1-1; D uncertain. The CDR3 loop spans 13 amino acids. CDR1 is SNHLY and CDR2 is FYNNEI in the germline V gene. The V end lost 2 bases, the J end lost 4 bases, and 8 bases lay between the germline ends. CDR3: CASSEYISTEAFF. For the CDR3, the DNA is TGTGCCAGCAGTGAATATATCTCCACTGAAGCTTTCTTT.

This clone was detected only once. This chain uses TRBV20-1 with TRBJ2-2; no definite D call. The CDR3 length is 14 residues. V gave up 3 bases and J gave up 0 bases, with 8 bases separating them. Germline CDR1 DFQATT, CDR2 SNEGSKA (reference sequence). The CDR3 nucleotides read TGCAGTGCTAGTATGCGTACGAACACCGGGGAGCTGTTTTTT. Translation gives CSASMRTNTGELFF.

The chain carries TRBV11-2 and TRBJ1-1; 8 positions agree with TRBD1. The CDR3 consists of 14 residues. Germline V lookup: CDR1 SGHAT, CDR2 FQNNGV. J gave up 5 bases and V 6 bases, and 8 bases lay outside the gene matches. CDR3 DNA: TGTGCCAGCAGTTCAACAGGGGGATTGACTGAAGCTTTCTTT. The encoded protein is CASSSTGGLTEAFF.

This chain uses TRBV6-5 with TRBJ1-6; 9 bases align to TRBD1. V shed 5 bases, J shed 7 bases, and the junction held 6 bases outside the gene matches. The CDR3 has 15 residues. CDR1 MNHEY and CDR2 SVGAGI come from the germline V gene. CDR3 nucleotides: TGTGCCAGCAGTCGCATGGACAGGGGAAATTCACCCCTCCACTTT. Amino acids: CASSRMDRGNSPLHF.

Turning to this clone: This sample includes further DNA sequences coding for the same CDR3. The rearrangement joins TRBV9 to TRBJ1-4; TRBD1 aligns across 7 bases. Germline CDR1 is SGDLS and CDR2 is YYNGEE. The CDR3 loop spans 14 amino acids. The V gene end was trimmed by 0 bases and the J gene end by 8 bases; junction bases not matched to a gene: 4. The CDR3 is CASSVGQGGEKLFF. The DNA for the CDR3 is TGTGCCAGCAGCGTAGGTCAGGGGGGCGAAAAACTGTTTTTT.

This clone appeared a single time. The rearrangement joins TRBV30 to TRBJ2-1; 7 nucleotides align to TRBD2. V lost 3 bases and J lost 8; bases outside the gene matches: 7. The CDR3 sequence is 13 residues long. Germline V CDR1 and CDR2: GTSNPN, SVGIG (reference sequence). CDR3 DNA: TGTGCCTGGAGAGCGGGAACGAACGATGAGCAGTTCTTC. Its translation: CAWRAGTNDEQFF. Complete variable domain (other parts from reference TRBV30 and TRBJ2-1): SQTIHQWPATLVQPVGSPLSLECTVEGTSNPNLYWYRQAAGRGLQLLFYSVGIGQISSEVPQNLSASRPQDRQFILSSKKLLLSDSGFYLCAWRAGTNDEQFFGPGTRLTVL.

The chain employs TRBV25-1 and TRBJ1-1; unclear D gene. CDR1 is MGHDK, CDR2 SYGVNS, per germline. CDR3 size: 12 residues. V shed 7 bases and J shed 1 base, with 7 bases lying between them. CDR3 nucleotide sequence: TGTGCCAGCAAACTCGGGAACACTGAAGCTTTCTTT. This sequence encodes CASKLGNTEAFF.

The gene calls are TRBV7-9 and TRBJ1-1; no definite D call. V was pared by 0 bases and J by 3 bases, with 14 bases between. The CDR3 sequence is 16 residues long. Per germline, CDR1 SEHNR and CDR2 FQNEAQ (reference sequence). CDR3 nucleotide sequence: TGTGCCAGCAGCTTAGCGAAGAGAGGTCCCCACACTGAAGCTTTCTTT. Residues: CASSLAKRGPHTEAFF.

CDR3 protein: CASTTPKGGDTGELFF. The CDR3 region has the DNA TGTGCCAGCACCACCCCGAAGGGAGGAGACACCGGGGAGCTGTTTTTT. The chain recombines TRBV21-1 with TRBJ2-2; whether TRBD2, the table's D call, matches the DNA was not checked. TRBV21-1 is classified as a pseudogene. This CDR3 contains 16 residues.

This clone is a singleton in its sample. The chain carries TRBV9 and TRBJ2-7; 7 bases are a match to TRBD1. Trimming took 1 base from V and 5 from J; bases not matched to a gene: 9. Germline V gene lookup returns CDR1 SGDLS and CDR2 YYNGEE. The CDR3 sequence is 15 residues long. The CDR3 bases are TGTGCCAGCAGCGTATCAGGGGGAGTCCCCGACGAGCAGTACTTC. This codes for CASSVSGGVPDEQYF.

The rearrangement joins TRBV30 to TRBJ1-3; a possible D gene is TRBD1 (5 bases). Per the germline V gene, CDR1 is GTSNPN and CDR2 is SVGIG (reference sequence). The CDR3 has 13 residues. The germline V and J ends were trimmed by 2 bases and 7 bases, with 12 bases remaining between them. This CDR3 reads CAWSRGEGNTIYF. Here the CDR3 DNA reads TGTGCCTGGAGTAGGGGTGAAGGGAACACCATATATTTT.

The J gene is TRBJ1-1, the V gene TRBV19; D may be TRBD1 (5 bases). The V end was cut by 6 bases, the J end by 4 bases, with 9 bases between. Germline lookup yields CDR1 LNHDA and CDR2 SQIVND (reference sequence). The CDR3 sequence is 12 residues long. The CDR3 loop is CASRGLGTEAFF. CDR3 nucleotide sequence: TGTGCCAGTAGGGGACTGGGCACTGAAGCTTTCTTT. The complete variable domain, with remaining parts taken from reference TRBV19 and TRBJ1-1, reads DGGITQSPKYLFRKEGQNVTLSCEQNLNHDAMYWYRQDPGQGLRLIYYSQIVNDFQKGDIAEGYSVSREKKESFPLTVTSAQKNPTAFYLCASRGLGTEAFFGQGTRLTVV.

The V gene is TRBV12-5, the J gene TRBJ2-4; 8 nucleotides agree with TRBD2. V was clipped by 4 bases and J by 9 bases; unmatched bases: 11. From germline, CDR1 is LGHNT and CDR2 FRNRAP. The CDR3 extends over 15 amino acids. The DNA of the CDR3 is TGTGCTAGTGGTTCGTCAGCGGGGGCCCAGGGCATTCAGTACTTC. Amino acid sequence: CASGSSAGAQGIQYF.

Of note for this clone: The same CDR3 arises from other DNA sequences in this sample as well. V usage is TRBV6-5 and J usage is TRBJ1-1, with D uncertain. The CDR3 has 13 residues. The V and J ends lost 6 bases and 2 bases respectively, with 10 bases between them. Germline-derived CDR1 and CDR2 are MNHEY and SVGAGI. CDR3 amino acids: CASSRRVNTEAFF. CDR3 nucleotides: TGTGCCAGCAGCCGCCGGGTCAACACTGAAGCTTTCTTT.

About this clone itself: Other DNA sequences in the same sample also yield this CDR3. The gene calls are TRBV19 and TRBJ1-1; D is ambiguous. The ends were cut back, 8 bases at V and 0 bases at J, with 7 bases in the middle. Germline assignment: CDR1 LNHDA and CDR2 SQIVND (reference sequence). This CDR3 comprises 12 residues. The CDR3 DNA sequence: TGTGCCAGTTCACATCTGAACACTGAAGCTTTCTTT. This codes for CASSHLNTEAFF.

Points on this clone: Other DNA sequences in this sample translate to the same CDR3. This chain uses TRBV11-2 with TRBJ1-5; the D gene is possibly TRBD1 (6 bases). The CDR3 covers 13 residues. CDR1 is SGHAT and CDR2 is FQNNGV in the germline V gene. V lost 0 bases, J lost 7 bases, and 7 bases lay in between. The CDR3 sequence: CASSLDRGQPQHF. DNA for the CDR3: TGTGCCAGCAGCTTAGATAGGGGGCAGCCCCAGCATTTT.

There are a few counts of this clone. The genes are TRBV24-1 and TRBJ1-2; D is perhaps TRBD1 (6 bases). Trimming shortened V by 3 bases and J by 4 bases, and 14 bases separated the two germline ends. This CDR3 contains 15 residues. The germline V gene encodes CDR1 KGHDR and CDR2 SFDVKD. This chain's CDR3 is CATSDLLRGPYGYTF. In nucleotides, the CDR3 is TGTGCCACCAGTGATCTCCTCAGGGGACCCTATGGCTACACCTTC.

The chain has TRBV7-3 and TRBJ2-1, with 7 positions matching TRBD1. The germline gives CDR1 SGHTA, CDR2 FQGTGA. This CDR3 contains 13 residues. V was clipped by 6 bases and J by 3 bases; unmatched bases: 2. The CDR3 protein is CASSRDSYNEQFF. CDR3 bases: TGTGCCAGCAGTCGGGACAGCTACAATGAGCAGTTCTTC.

Details on this clone: The junction differs from germline at one of its ends, possibly a read error. Other DNA sequences in the same sample also yield this CDR3. In DNA form, the CDR3 reads TGTGCCAGCAGCCTTAGCAGAGATACGCAGTATTTT. As protein: CASSLSRDTQYF. The rearrangement joins TRBV6-5 to TRBJ2-3; D uncertain. Per the germline V gene, CDR1 is MNHEY and CDR2 is SVGAGI. The CDR3 loop spans 12 amino acids.

The chain carries TRBV19 and TRBJ1-4; perhaps TRBD1 as D (6 bases). Trimming cost V 3 bases and J 0 bases, with 11 bases left between them. The CDR3 contains 16 residues. Per the germline V gene, CDR1 is LNHDA and CDR2 is SQIVND (reference sequence). The CDR3 nucleotides are TGTGCCAGTAGTATCGGACAGACCGCAACTAATGAAAAACTGTTTTTT. This codes for CASSIGQTATNEKLFF.